The sequence of this TCR beta chain was determined in a study of blood T cell repertoires in COVID-19. Study at large: Some COVID-19 samples were acute and others convalescent; all came from the United States, Italy and Spain. In each case, the material was cDNA or gDNA derived from T cells, B-cell-depleted T cells, or PBMCs.

Authors' methods: Amplification with reference gene primers provided the estimates of nucleated cell counts. Sequencing was performed with immunoSEQ multiplex PCR; in TCRdb, only in-frame clones are kept and a portion is missing. V and J calls and clone size are those listed in that table; D and trimming were worked out from the DNA. The sample has some 150,000 clones, more than 75% seen once. The CDR3 runs to 18 residues. The V and J ends lost 0 bases and 1 base, in that order; junction bases with no gene match: 8. In germline, CDR1 is SGHNT, CDR2 YYREEE (reference sequence). The receptor's source is a human donor with acute or convalescent COVID-19. The donor label of this sample is uncertain. Sequenced sample: peripheral blood. This chain connects TRBV5-4 to TRBJ2-3, with TRBD2 matching over 10 bases. Written as DNA, the CDR3 is TGTGCCAGCAGCTTGGACCCTAGCGGGAGTTGGGGCACAGATACGCAGTATTTT. It yields the protein CASSLDPSGSWGTDTQYF.